The rows below give T cell receptor beta chains drawn from one sample of a study of blood T cell repertoires in COVID-19. Sequencing used immunoSEQ multiplex PCR; TCRdb keeps in-frame clones, though not all of them. The profile shows tens of thousands of clones, 90% of them singletons. The specimen sequenced was peripheral blood. The receptor set was obtained from a man between 65 and 79 years old with active or convalescent COVID-19. Both conserved end residues are part of each CDR3. D genes are given only for firm matches. Clone size appears in some rows only: once, few, many, or a class for an expanded clone.

v_call	clone_size	d_call	j_call	cdr3_nt	cdr3_aa
TRBV7-9	-	-	TRBJ2-3	TGTGCCAGCAGCCTCCTATCGGATACGCAGTATTTT	CASSLLSDTQYF
TRBV7-3	once	-	TRBJ2-1	TGTGCCAGCAGCCCACAGACAGTCAATGAGCAGTTCTTC	CASSPQTVNEQFF
TRBV19	-	TRBD1	TRBJ1-3	TGTGCCAGTAGTACTACAGGGGCCGGTGGAAACACCATATATTTT	CASSTTGAGGNTIYF
TRBV4-3	-	-	TRBJ2-1	TGCGCCAGCAGCCAAGGCTTGGCAGGGAGGTACAATGAGCAGTTCTTC	CASSQGLAGRYNEQFF
TRBV7-9	-	-	TRBJ1-1	TGTGCCAGCAGCCCAGACCTTACAGGGAACACTGAAGCTTTCTTT	CASSPDLTGNTEAFF
TRBV2	-	-	TRBJ1-2	TGTGCCAGCAGTGCCGGGACACAACTTTTTCGCTACACCTTC	CASSAGTQLFRYTF
TRBV6-2/TRBV6-3	few	-	TRBJ2-7	TGTGCCAGCAGCCAAGCTTACGAGCAGTACTTC	CASSQAYEQYF
TRBV6-1	-	-	TRBJ1-1	TGTGCCAGCAGTGATGTTGCAGGGCGTGAAGCTTTCTTT	CASSDVAGREAFF
TRBV7-8	-	-	TRBJ1-5	TGTGCCAGCAGCGGCTATGGGGGCAGTCAGAGCAATCAGCCCCAGCATTTT	CASSGYGGSQSNQPQHF
TRBV6-2/TRBV6-3	-	TRBD1	TRBJ1-1	TGTGCCAGCAGCCCGGGACAGGGGCCTTCCTACACTGAAGCTTTCTTT	CASSPGQGPSYTEAFF
TRBV19	-	TRBD1	TRBJ1-2	TGTGCCAGTAGTCCCGCGGGACAGGGGGCGAGGGGCTACACCTTC	CASSPAGQGARGYTF
TRBV6-6	-	-	TRBJ2-7	TGTGCCAGCAGTTTGAAGGGAGTCGAGCAGTACTTC	CASSLKGVEQYF
TRBV6-6	once	-	TRBJ1-3	TGTGCCAGCAGTGACAGCTCTGGAAACACCATATATTTT	CASSDSSGNTIYF
TRBV27	-	-	TRBJ2-6	TGTGCCAGCAGCCCAGCGGAAGCGGGGGCCAACGTCCTGACTTTC	CASSPAEAGANVLTF
TRBV5-6	-	TRBD2	TRBJ2-1	TGTGCCAGCAGCTTGTGGCTAGCGGGGGGCTTCTCCTACAATGAGCAGTTCTTC	CASSLWLAGGFSYNEQFF
TRBV7-3	-	-	TRBJ2-3	TGTGCCAGCAGCTTAAGCCCAGGGCACCCGGATACGCAGTATTTT	CASSLSPGHPDTQYF
TRBV6-5	-	TRBD2	TRBJ2-1	TGTGCCAGCAGACCGGGACTAGATTACAATGAGCAGTTCTTC	CASRPGLDYNEQFF
TRBV10-3	-	TRBD2	TRBJ2-3	TGTGCCATTGGAAAGGGGACTAGCGGCCCCACAGATACGCAGTATTTT	CAIGKGTSGPTDTQYF
TRBV6-5	-	TRBD1	TRBJ2-1	TGTGCCAGCAAAAAGACAGGGGGCGATGAGCAGTTCTTC	CASKKTGGDEQFF
TRBV27	-	-	TRBJ1-6	TGTGCCAGCAGCATCCTAGGACAGCATAATTCACCCCTCCACTTT	CASSILGQHNSPLHF
TRBV7-9	-	-	TRBJ2-3	TGTGCCAGCAGCTTAGGCGCGGGGGCCACAGATACGCAGTATTTT	CASSLGAGATDTQYF
TRBV6-2/TRBV6-3	-	TRBD1	TRBJ2-1	TGTGCCAGCAGTTGGATAGGGGGCGGGCAGTTCTTC	CASSWIGGGQFF
TRBV6-5	-	-	TRBJ1-2	TGTGCCAGCAGTAGCCGGGCCTTTGCGGGCGGCTACACCTTC	CASSSRAFAGGYTF
TRBV11-3	-	-	TRBJ1-5	TGTGCCAGCAGCTCCACCTCCAGGGGAGCACAGCCCCAGCATTTT	CASSSTSRGAQPQHF